This T cell receptor beta chain is drawn from a study of Graves' ophthalmopathy and Graves' hyperthyroidism. Study conclusions and caveats: Prediction of ophthalmopathy progression reached about 70% sensitivity and roughly 72% specificity. Cross-validated, the 13-signature model showed 87.88%/81.08% sensitivity/specificity, and 80%/75% in the test set.

A duration under 3 months, NOSPECS ≥4, CAS ≥3 and moderate-to-severe activity characterized the donors with ophthalmopathy. Physicians reached a diagnosis by relying on clinical symptoms, serum thyroxine, TRAb, thyroid ultrasound and orbital computed tomography. As regards this clonotype: Its antigen is not identified.

Amplification of TCR beta CDR3 regions used RNA transcripts. Investigators did first-round RT-PCR with HTBI primers, then second-round multiplex PCR. TCRdb reprocessed the multiplex PCR reads with MiXCR, giving one entry per CDR3 protein. This table has approximately 160,000 distinct CDR3 sequences, 39% appearing once. The CDR3 is made up of 15 amino acids. The ends lost 2 bases at V and 10 bases at J; junction bases unmatched: 9. This TCR was sampled from a man aged 25 to 40 with Graves' ophthalmopathy. The rearrangement uses TRBV12-3 or TRBV12-4 and TRBJ2-7; 12 nucleotides align to TRBD2. Sequenced material: peripheral blood. The CDR3 bases are TGTGCCAGCAGTTTAAGCGGGACTAGCGGGTCAAATCAGTACTTC. Protein: CASSLSGTSGSNQYF.